These 27 T cell receptor beta chains were sequenced from one sample in a study of CD8+ T cells in alopecia areata. Extraction of RNA preceded its reverse transcription into cDNA, which served as the sequencing template. This table comes from immunoSEQ multiplex PCR, and its TCRdb copy is limited to in-frame clones, with some not included. In the table there are about 180,000 clones, 51% of which are singletons. Noted treatment: oral pan-JAK inhibitor, 5-10 mg twice daily. Specimen: CD8+ T cells sorted from blood, collected at roughly week 53, from a patient treated with tofacitinib. These receptors came from a human donor with alopecia areata.

The V gene is TRBV6-5, the J gene TRBJ2-6; no definite D call. Germline CDR1 is MNHEY and CDR2 is SVGAGI. Deletions cut 3 bases from V and 2 bases from J, with 2 bases between. The CDR3 contains 13 residues. CDR3 amino acids: CASSYAGANVLTF. The CDR3 coding sequence is TGTGCCAGCAGTTATGCTGGGGCCAACGTCCTGACTTTC.

As regards this clone: Within the sample, other DNA sequences also encode this same CDR3. This rearrangement joins TRBV30 to TRBJ2-2; tentative D call: TRBD2 (5 bases). V gave up 3 bases and J gave up 4 bases, with 9 bases separating them. This CDR3 has 13 residues. Looked up from germline, CDR1 is GTSNPN and CDR2 is SVGIG (reference sequence). CDR3 residues: CAWRLVSTGELFF. The CDR3 bases are TGTGCCTGGAGACTAGTGAGCACCGGGGAGCTGTTTTTT.

The genes are TRBV19 and TRBJ2-2, with 8 bases identical to TRBD2. The CDR3 spans 14 residues. Trimming took 1 base from V and 5 from J; bases not matched to a gene: 0. In germline, CDR1 is LNHDA, CDR2 SQIVND (reference sequence). CDR3 amino acids: CASSIASGTGELFF. Here the CDR3 DNA reads TGTGCCAGTAGTATAGCTAGCGGGACCGGGGAGCTGTTTTTT.

The chain links TRBV28 to TRBJ2-5; 13 bases match TRBD2. The CDR3 spans 15 residues. J gave up 1 base and V 6 bases, and 2 bases lay outside the gene matches. Germline lookup yields CDR1 MDHEN and CDR2 SYDVKM. The CDR3 loop reads CASSRTSGGQETQYF. In DNA form, the CDR3 reads TGTGCCAGCAGCCGGACTAGCGGGGGCCAAGAGACCCAGTACTTC.

The rearrangement links TRBV4-2 to TRBJ2-1; maybe TRBD1 (5 bases). The CDR3 contains 14 residues. V lost 1 base to trimming and J lost 6 bases, with 10 bases between them. Germline assignment: CDR1 LGHNA and CDR2 YNFKEQ. The DNA for the CDR3 is TGTGCCAGCAGCCAAGTGGAAGGGGTCAATGAGCAGTTCTTC. Its protein is CASSQVEGVNEQFF.

V gene TRBV29-1 combines with J gene TRBJ2-2; D gene uncertain. The CDR3 covers 15 residues. Germline V gene data show CDR1 as SQVTM and CDR2 as ANQGSEA. Trimming shortened V by 4 bases and J by 1 base, and 13 bases separated the two germline ends. The CDR3: CSVVPTIGNTGELFF. CDR3 DNA: TGCAGCGTTGTCCCAACTATAGGGAACACCGGGGAGCTGTTTTTT.

This clone came up once. The rearrangement uses TRBV6-1 and TRBJ2-7; 8 nucleotides match TRBD1. This CDR3 comprises 14 residues. CDR1 and CDR2 (germline): MNHNS, SASEGT. Trimming at V came to 6 bases and at J to 2 bases, leaving 6 bases not matched to a gene. The CDR3 loop is CASSGRDRPYEQYF. In DNA, the CDR3 is TGTGCCAGCAGCGGCCGGGACAGGCCCTACGAGCAGTACTTC.

The chain couples TRBV6-5 to TRBJ1-1, with 8 bases fitting TRBD1. The V and J ends lost 8 bases and 6 bases, in that order; junction bases with no gene match: 11. This CDR3 region has 14 residues. Germline lookup yields CDR1 MNHEY and CDR2 SVGAGI. In DNA form, the CDR3 reads TGTGCCAGCCATGGAAGCCAGGGGGCCTCTGAAGCTTTCTTT. Protein: CASHGSQGASEAFF.

V is TRBV2 and J is TRBJ1-5; D may be TRBD1 (5 bases). The V gene lost 5 bases and the J gene lost 5 bases, with 13 bases spanning the gap. CDR3 size: 14 residues. The germline CDR1 and CDR2 sequences are SNHLY and FYNNEI. The CDR3 loop reads CASSLTGTYQPQHF. In DNA form, the CDR3 reads TGTGCCAGCAGTTTAACAGGCACGTATCAGCCCCAGCATTTT.

This clone was seen a few times. The chain recombines TRBV5-1 with TRBJ2-7; 11 bases fit TRBD1. The CDR3 has 15 amino acids. Looked up from germline, CDR1 is SGHRS and CDR2 is YFSETQ. V lost 5 bases to trimming and J lost 2 bases; unmatched junction nucleotides: 6. The CDR3 nucleotides read TGCGCCAGCAGTGGACAGGGGGCACCGACCTACGAGCAGTACTTC. It is translated as CASSGQGAPTYEQYF. Using reference TRBV5-1 and TRBJ2-7 for the parts outside the CDR3, the full variable domain is KAGVTQTPRYLIKTRGQQVTLSCSPISGHRSVSWYQQTPGQGLQFLFEYFSETQRNKGNFPGRFSGRQFSNSRSEMNVSTLELGDSALYLCASSGQGAPTYEQYFGPGTRLTVT.

V usage is TRBV30 and J usage is TRBJ1-2; D gene uncertain. The CDR3 loop spans 15 amino acids. Germline V CDR1 and CDR2: GTSNPN, SVGIG (reference sequence). The V and J ends lost 3 bases and 0 bases respectively, with 14 bases between them. The CDR3 DNA follows: TGTGCCTGGAGCCTGGGCGGGTTTGCTAACTATGGCTACACCTTC. It specifies CAWSLGGFANYGYTF.

This clone occurred a few times. The rearrangement joins TRBV27 to TRBJ1-3; D remains ambiguous. This CDR3 has 14 amino acids. V was cut by 6 bases and J by 2 bases, with 11 bases left in between. From germline, CDR1 is MNHEY and CDR2 SMNVEV (reference sequence). CDR3: CASSRKGPGNTIYF. CDR3 DNA sequence: TGTGCCAGCAGCCGGAAGGGCCCTGGAAACACCATATATTTT.

This clone has just a few counts. The CDR3 spells CASSSQAATQYF. The DNA for the CDR3 is TGTGCCAGCAGCTCCCAAGCGGCTACGCAGTATTTT. The chain employs TRBV7-9 and TRBJ2-3; D is possibly TRBD2 (5 bases). The CDR3 spans 12 residues. Trimming left V 4 bases short and J 8 bases short, with 10 bases between. CDR1 is SEHNR, CDR2 FQNEAQ, per germline (reference sequence).

The chain carries TRBV5-6 and TRBJ1-5, with 9 bases fitting TRBD1. The CDR3 is 16 residues long. The germline CDR1 and CDR2 sequences are SGHDT and YYEEEE. V shed 4 bases, J shed 3 bases, and the junction held 8 bases outside the gene matches. CDR3 loop: CASSEMTGGNNQPQHF. In DNA form, the CDR3 reads TGTGCCAGCAGCGAGATGACAGGGGGAAACAATCAGCCCCAGCATTTT.

The V and J genes are TRBV5-5 and TRBJ1-4; 10 positions agree with TRBD1. The CDR3 contains 15 residues. Germline values: CDR1 SGHKS, CDR2 YYEKEE (reference sequence). Germline trimming cut 4 bases from V and 6 bases from J; bases unmatched to any gene: 6. CDR3 protein: CASSKAGTGDEKLFF. Here the CDR3 DNA reads TGTGCCAGCAGCAAGGCCGGGACAGGGGATGAAAAACTGTTTTTT.

The chain uses TRBV14 and TRBJ2-1; no clear D. Looked up from germline, CDR1 is SGHDN and CDR2 is FVKESK. The CDR3 spans 15 residues. Trimming stripped 3 bases from V and 5 bases from J, with 14 bases between. The DNA for the CDR3 is TGTGCCAGCAGCCAGACCCGGCTCTTGAACAATGAGCAGTTCTTC. Its protein is CASSQTRLLNNEQFF.

The chain links TRBV2 to TRBJ1-5, with D possibly matching TRBD1 (5 bases). This CDR3 region has 17 residues. Germline-derived CDR1 and CDR2 are SNHLY and FYNNEI. V lost 2 bases and J lost 6, with 20 bases in between. The CDR3 region has the DNA TGTGCCAGCAGTGAAAGTCCACAGGCCCTCTGGGGTCAGCCCCAGCATTTT. It translates to CASSESPQALWGQPQHF.

In its sample, this clone was seen a few times. The J gene is TRBJ1-1, the V gene TRBV4-1, with D hard to call. V was clipped by 5 bases and J by 0 bases, with 7 bases between them. CDR1 is MGHRA and CDR2 is YSYEKL in the germline V gene. The CDR3 covers 13 residues. The CDR3 DNA is TGCGCCAGCAGCGCGGTGTTGAACACTGAAGCTTTCTTT. The encoded protein is CASSAVLNTEAFF.

J is TRBJ1-6 and V is TRBV6-1, with D unresolved. This CDR3 is built from 14 residues. V lost 10 bases to trimming and J lost 1 base, with 11 bases between them. Germline loops: CDR1 MNHNS, CDR2 SASEGT. The CDR3 DNA is TGTGCCACCCGGCCACGGTCCTATAATTCACCCCTCCACTTT. Amino acids: CATRPRSYNSPLHF.

This clone has only a few counts. The chain employs TRBV5-6 and TRBJ2-2, with D hard to call. The germline CDR1 and CDR2 sequences are SGHDT and YYEEEE. Between the trimmed V and J ends, which lost 4 bases and 0 bases, there was a span of 13 bases. The CDR3 covers 16 residues. The DNA of the CDR3 is TGTGCCAGCAGCCAGCTCCGGGTGGCGAACACCGGGGAGCTGTTTTTT. Translated, it gives CASSQLRVANTGELFF. Full variable domain (missing parts from reference TRBV5-6 and TRBJ2-2): DAGVTQSPTHLIKTRGQQVTLRCSPKSGHDTVSWYQQALGQGPQFIFQYYEEEERQRGNFPDRFSGHQFPNYSSELNVNALLLGDSALYLCASSQLRVANTGELFFGEGSRLTVL.

V usage is TRBV4-1 and J usage is TRBJ2-7; 8 bases align to TRBD1. Per the germline V gene, CDR1 is MGHRA and CDR2 is YSYEKL. The CDR3 spans 17 residues. The V and J ends lost 3 bases and 0 bases, in that order; junction bases with no gene match: 10. The CDR3 loop reads CASSHAPLTGGSYEQYF. CDR3 in DNA: TGCGCCAGCAGCCACGCTCCTCTTACAGGGGGCTCCTACGAGCAGTACTTC.

This chain uses TRBV5-1 with TRBJ1-1, with a tentative D call TRBD1 (5 bases). The CDR3 is 13 amino acids. V was cut by 4 bases and J by 4 bases, with 11 bases left in between. Germline V lookup: CDR1 SGHRS, CDR2 YFSETQ. The CDR3 loop is CASSLDTGTEAFF. Here the CDR3 DNA reads TGCGCCAGCAGCCTAGACACAGGCACTGAAGCTTTCTTT.

This clone came up a few times. J is TRBJ1-6 and V is TRBV4-1; maybe TRBD1 (6 bases). CDR1 is MGHRA and CDR2 is YSYEKL in the germline V gene. The CDR3 loop spans 15 amino acids. V lost 0 bases and J lost 10, with 13 bases in between. CDR3 in amino acids: CASSQDVRGSSPLHF. As DNA, the CDR3 is TGCGCCAGCAGCCAAGATGTCAGGGGTAGCTCACCCCTCCACTTT.

In its sample, this clone was seen a few times. J is TRBJ1-6 and V is TRBV7-9; unclear D gene. Deletions cut 7 bases from V and 8 bases from J, with 15 bases between. This CDR3 comprises 14 residues. CDR1 is SEHNR, CDR2 FQNEAQ, per germline (reference sequence). The CDR3 DNA reads TGTGCCAGCACCACCGAGGGATCTGATTCACCCCTCCACTTT. Encoded protein: CASTTEGSDSPLHF.

A few counts support this clone. This rearrangement joins TRBV6-5 to TRBJ1-1, with D unclear. Germline V lookup: CDR1 MNHEY, CDR2 SVGAGI. V was trimmed by 4 bases and J by 1 base, leaving 7 bases between them. CDR3 length: 13 amino acids. The chain's CDR3 is CASSWAENTEAFF. The CDR3 nucleotides read TGTGCCAGCAGTTGGGCTGAGAACACTGAAGCTTTCTTT.

The chain has TRBV6-5 and TRBJ1-2; D perhaps matches TRBD1 (5 bases). The CDR3 has 14 residues. V was clipped by 0 bases and J by 6 bases, with 11 bases between them. Germline V gene sequence: CDR1 MNHEY, CDR2 SVGAGI. The chain's CDR3 is CASSYSTGANGYTF. The CDR3 region has the DNA TGTGCCAGCAGTTACTCGACCGGGGCTAATGGCTACACCTTC.

The chain links TRBV30 to TRBJ2-7, with D perhaps being TRBD1 or TRBD2 (6 bases each). The V end was cut by 3 bases, the J end by 3 bases, with 15 bases between. The CDR3 loop spans 14 amino acids. In germline, CDR1 is GTSNPN, CDR2 SVGIG (reference sequence). CDR3 residues: CAWRPWGANYEQYF. The DNA for the CDR3 is TGTGCCTGGAGGCCATGGGGGGCCAACTACGAGCAGTACTTC.